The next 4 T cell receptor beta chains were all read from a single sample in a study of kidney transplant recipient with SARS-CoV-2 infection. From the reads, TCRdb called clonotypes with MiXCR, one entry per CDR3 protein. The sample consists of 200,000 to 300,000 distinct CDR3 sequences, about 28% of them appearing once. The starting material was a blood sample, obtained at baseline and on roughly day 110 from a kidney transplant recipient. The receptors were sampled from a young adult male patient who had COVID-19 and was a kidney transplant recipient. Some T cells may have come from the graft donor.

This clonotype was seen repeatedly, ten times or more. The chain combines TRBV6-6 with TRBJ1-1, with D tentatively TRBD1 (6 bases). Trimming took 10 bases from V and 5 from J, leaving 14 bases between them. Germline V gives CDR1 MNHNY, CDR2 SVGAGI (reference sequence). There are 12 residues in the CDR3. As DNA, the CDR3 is TGTGCCACAAACAGGGACTTTACTGAAGCTTTCTTT. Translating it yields CATNRDFTEAFF.

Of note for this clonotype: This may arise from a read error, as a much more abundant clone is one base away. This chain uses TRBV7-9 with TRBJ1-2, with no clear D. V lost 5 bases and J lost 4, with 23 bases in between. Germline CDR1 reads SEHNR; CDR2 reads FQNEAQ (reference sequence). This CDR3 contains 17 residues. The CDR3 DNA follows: TGTGCCAGCAGCGCGGATGAATACCATGGAAAGACCTATGGCTACACCTTC. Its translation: CASSADEYHGKTYGYTF.

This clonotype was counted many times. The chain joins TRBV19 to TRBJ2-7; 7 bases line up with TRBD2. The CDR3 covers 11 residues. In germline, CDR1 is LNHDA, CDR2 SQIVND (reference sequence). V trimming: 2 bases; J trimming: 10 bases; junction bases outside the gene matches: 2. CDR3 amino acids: CASSISGDQYF. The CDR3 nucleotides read TGTGCCAGTAGTATAAGCGGGGATCAGTACTTC.

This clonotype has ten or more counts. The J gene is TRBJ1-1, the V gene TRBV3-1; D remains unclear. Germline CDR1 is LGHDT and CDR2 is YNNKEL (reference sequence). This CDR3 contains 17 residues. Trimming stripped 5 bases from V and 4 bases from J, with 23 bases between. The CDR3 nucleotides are TGTGCCAGCAGCGAACGGGTTCCCATTTCAATTCGCACTGAAGCTTTCTTT. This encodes CASSERVPISIRTEAFF.